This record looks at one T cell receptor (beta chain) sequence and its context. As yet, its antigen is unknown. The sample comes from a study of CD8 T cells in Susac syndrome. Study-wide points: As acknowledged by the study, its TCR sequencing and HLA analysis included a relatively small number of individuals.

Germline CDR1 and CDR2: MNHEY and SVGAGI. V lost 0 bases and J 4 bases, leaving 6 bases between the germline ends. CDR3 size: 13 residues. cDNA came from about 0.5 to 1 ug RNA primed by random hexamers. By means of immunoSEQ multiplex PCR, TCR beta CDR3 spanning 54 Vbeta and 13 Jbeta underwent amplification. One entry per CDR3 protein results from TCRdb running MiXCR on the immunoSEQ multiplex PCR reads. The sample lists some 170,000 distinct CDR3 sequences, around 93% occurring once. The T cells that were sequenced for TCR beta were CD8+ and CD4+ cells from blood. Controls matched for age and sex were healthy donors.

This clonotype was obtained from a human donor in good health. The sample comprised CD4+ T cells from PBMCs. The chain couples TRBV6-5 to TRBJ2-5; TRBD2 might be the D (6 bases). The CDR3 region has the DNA TGTGCCAGCAGTTACTCCGGGGGAGAGACCCAGTACTTC. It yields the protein CASSYSGGETQYF.